The 24 T cell receptor beta chains below all came from one sample that was sequenced in a study of identical twins (dated by TCRdb to 2016 to 2017). Library prep was done by 5' RACE. These reads were obtained on an Illumina HiSeq 2000. The raw public reads went through TCRdb reprocessing: fastp at Q25, MiXCR clone calling, in-frame beta chains kept. One record per CDR3 amino acid sequence lists the most common genes and DNA. This sample is represented by roughly 480,000 distinct CDR3 sequences; around 24% of them were singletons. The ten biggest clones cover just under 3% of the sample. The same sample was also studied in work on T cells expressing NK-cell markers.

The sequencing sample was made of CD4+ T cells sorted from blood. The receptors originated from a woman between 18 and 29 years old in good health.

In this sample, this clonotype turned up a few times. This rearrangement joins TRBV5-1 to TRBJ2-5, with D possibly matching TRBD1 (6 bases). Germline CDR1 SGHRS, CDR2 YFSETQ. There are 13 residues in the CDR3. The V gene lost 4 bases and the J gene lost 7 bases, with 14 bases spanning the gap. The CDR3 DNA is TGCGCCAGCAGCCAAAACAGGGAAGGGACCCAGTACTTC. Translated: CASSQNREGTQYF.

The table lists this clonotype with a few counts. This rearrangement joins TRBV7-9 to TRBJ2-3; 7 positions agree with TRBD1. J lost 2 bases, V lost 5 bases, and 10 bases had no gene match. Germline V gene sequence: CDR1 SEHNR, CDR2 FQNEAQ (reference sequence). This CDR3 contains 16 residues. The DNA of the CDR3 is TGTGCCAGCAGCCATTCCGGGACAGCCAACACAGATACGCAGTATTTT. As protein: CASSHSGTANTDTQYF.

In this sample, this clonotype turned up a few times. This chain connects TRBV5-1 to TRBJ2-7; no clear D gene. CDR1 and CDR2 (germline): SGHRS, YFSETQ. Trimming pared 1 base from V and 5 bases from J, leaving 16 bases between. CDR3 length: 15 amino acids. The CDR3 loop reads CASSLSASGVNEQYF. In DNA form, the CDR3 reads TGCGCCAGCAGCTTGTCGGCAAGTGGCGTCAACGAGCAGTACTTC.

This clonotype occurred a few times. The CDR3 loop reads CATSRPPPGSGNTIYF. CDR3 in DNA: TGTGCCACCAGCAGACCTCCTCCAGGCTCTGGAAACACCATATATTTT. This chain joins TRBV15 and TRBJ1-3; D ambiguous. Between the trimmed V and J ends, which lost 2 bases and 0 bases, there was a span of 11 bases. The CDR3 spans 16 residues. Looked up from germline, CDR1 is LNHNV and CDR2 is YYDKDF (reference sequence).

This clonotype was counted between two and nine times. The rearrangement uses TRBV20-1 and TRBJ2-7, with D possibly TRBD1 on 5 matching bases. Per germline, CDR1 DFQATT and CDR2 SNEGSKA (reference sequence). Trimming took off 4 bases at V and 0 bases at J, with 10 bases between the two ends. There are 13 residues in the CDR3. The CDR3 sequence is CSATKTVSYEQYF. The CDR3 DNA follows: TGCAGTGCTACCAAGACAGTCTCCTACGAGCAGTACTTC.

J is TRBJ1-3 and V is TRBV27, with D perhaps matching TRBD1 (6 bases). Germline lookup yields CDR1 MNHEY and CDR2 SMNVEV (reference sequence). This CDR3 has 15 residues. Trimming took off 4 bases at V and 4 bases at J, with 14 bases between the two ends. This CDR3 is CASSSRGLPGNTIYF. The CDR3, as DNA: TGTGCCAGCAGTTCCAGGGGTCTTCCCGGAAACACCATATATTTT.

This clonotype was found a few times. The V and J genes are TRBV5-6 and TRBJ2-5, with a tentative D call TRBD2 (5 bases). V dropped 0 bases and J dropped 4 bases, with 16 bases sitting between them. The length of the CDR3 is 16 residues. The germline V gene encodes CDR1 SGHDT and CDR2 YYEEEE. This CDR3 reads CASSLVVRGSGETQYF. In DNA, the CDR3 is TGTGCCAGCAGCTTGGTGGTCCGGGGTTCGGGAGAGACCCAGTACTTC.

This clonotype was seen a handful of times. The chain couples TRBV6-5 to TRBJ2-2, with 8 bases that match TRBD2. Germline loops: CDR1 MNHEY, CDR2 SVGAGI. The CDR3 loop spans 14 amino acids. V gave up 8 bases and J gave up 7 bases; unmatched junction bases: 9. The DNA for the CDR3 is TGTGCCAGCGGTACTAGCGGCCTCGGCGGGGAGCTGTTTTTT. Translation: CASGTSGLGGELFF.

The rearrangement uses TRBV20-1 and TRBJ2-1, with 10 bases matching TRBD2. V was clipped by 7 bases and J by 5 bases; unmatched bases: 14. Per germline, CDR1 DFQATT and CDR2 SNEGSKA (reference sequence). The CDR3 runs to 16 residues. Here the CDR3 DNA reads TGCAGTGGGGGGGGGTCTAGCGGGAGATACCACAATGAGCAGTTCTTC. Translating gives CSGGGSSGRYHNEQFF.

This clonotype was seen more than once but under ten times. The chain links TRBV5-1 to TRBJ2-5; 9 positions match TRBD1. CDR1 is SGHRS, CDR2 YFSETQ, per germline. V shed 3 bases, J shed 4 bases, and the junction held 10 bases outside the gene matches. CDR3 size: 16 residues. This chain's CDR3 is CASSWGNRGPGETQYF. CDR3 DNA: TGCGCCAGCAGCTGGGGGAACAGGGGGCCAGGAGAGACCCAGTACTTC.

The sample holds a few counts of this clonotype. The chain combines TRBV20-1 with TRBJ2-3; no clear D gene. The CDR3 has 15 residues. In germline, CDR1 is DFQATT, CDR2 SNEGSKA (reference sequence). The V and J ends lost 0 bases and 3 bases respectively, with 13 bases between them. The DNA for the CDR3 is TGCAGTGCTAGAGATTCGGTCCTACCAACAGATACGCAGTATTTT. It is translated as CSARDSVLPTDTQYF.

Many counts were recorded for this clonotype. The chain employs TRBV12-3 or TRBV12-4 and TRBJ2-5, with 7 bases fitting TRBD2. V was clipped by 6 bases and J by 2 bases; unmatched bases: 6. This CDR3 comprises 14 residues. The CDR3 sequence is CASSPGLGQETQYF. CDR3 in DNA: TGTGCCAGCAGCCCCGGACTAGGTCAAGAGACCCAGTACTTC.

This clonotype occurred a few times. V is TRBV24-1 and J is TRBJ2-7; D uncertain. The V end was cut by 7 bases, the J end by 3 bases, with 12 bases between. The CDR3 covers 13 residues. Germline V gene data show CDR1 as KGHDR and CDR2 as SFDVKD. DNA of the CDR3: TGTGCCACCAGGCAAGAAGGTAACTACGAGCAGTACTTC. Its protein product is CATRQEGNYEQYF.

The sample holds a few counts of this clonotype. V is TRBV10-3 and J is TRBJ2-5; D is ambiguous. The CDR3 is 12 amino acids. V was pared by 3 bases and J by 8 bases, with 10 bases between. CDR1 ENHRY and CDR2 SYGVKD come from the germline V gene. This chain's CDR3 is CAISEVLLTQYF. In nucleotides, the CDR3 is TGTGCCATCAGTGAAGTATTGTTAACCCAGTACTTC.

This chain joins TRBV29-1 and TRBJ2-3, with 7 nucleotides matching TRBD1. Germline V gives CDR1 SQVTM, CDR2 ANQGSEA. The CDR3 sequence is 15 residues long. V gave up 1 base and J gave up 1 base; unmatched junction bases: 5. CDR3 amino acids: CSVEGQGLGTDTQYF. CDR3 nucleotide sequence: TGCAGCGTTGAAGGACAGGGTCTGGGCACAGATACGCAGTATTTT.

The chain employs TRBV3-1 and TRBJ1-4; no firm D call. V was cut by 4 bases and J by 8 bases, with 11 bases left in between. This CDR3 contains 13 residues. CDR1 is LGHDT and CDR2 is YNNKEL in the germline V gene (reference sequence). CDR3 nucleotide sequence: TGTGCCAGCAGCCCTCCTTTTGGAGAAAAACTGTTTTTT. Protein sequence: CASSPPFGEKLFF. The full variable domain, completed using reference TRBV3-1 and TRBJ1-4, is DTAVSQTPKYLVTQMGNDKSIKCEQNLGHDTMYWYKQDSKKFLKIMFSYNNKELIINETVPNRFSPKSPDKAHLNLHINSLELGDSAVYFCASSPPFGEKLFFGSGTQLSVL.

The chain is built from TRBV5-1 and TRBJ2-5, with D possibly being TRBD1 (5 bases). CDR1 is SGHRS, CDR2 YFSETQ, per germline. With 5 bases removed from V and 1 base from J, the gap between germline ends came to 9 bases. This CDR3 contains 13 residues. In DNA, the CDR3 is TGCGCCAGCAGGACAGCGACCCAAGAGACCCAGTACTTC. Translated: CASRTATQETQYF. Full variable domain (rest looked up from reference TRBV5-1 and TRBJ2-5): KAGVTQTPRYLIKTRGQQVTLSCSPISGHRSVSWYQQTPGQGLQFLFEYFSETQRNKGNFPGRFSGRQFSNSRSEMNVSTLELGDSALYLCASRTATQETQYFGPGTRLLVL.

This chain links TRBV20-1 with TRBJ2-3, with D unclear. CDR1 DFQATT and CDR2 SNEGSKA come from the germline V gene (reference sequence). The CDR3 contains 16 residues. V dropped 3 bases and J dropped 4 bases, with 20 bases sitting between them. The CDR3 is CSASPPWRNPADTQYF. The CDR3 DNA reads TGCAGTGCTAGTCCCCCGTGGCGAAACCCCGCAGATACGCAGTATTTT.

This clonotype turned up a few times. The chain is built from TRBV6-2 or TRBV6-3 and TRBJ2-2; no clear D. The germline gives CDR1 MNHEY, CDR2 SVGEGT. V lost 6 bases and J lost 7, with 15 bases in between. The CDR3 is made up of 14 amino acids. CDR3 protein: CASRPRPPIGELFF. The CDR3, as DNA: TGTGCCAGCAGACCCAGACCACCTATCGGGGAGCTGTTTTTT.

This chain links TRBV9 with TRBJ1-1, with D possibly being TRBD1 (6 bases). The ends were cut back, 3 bases at V and 4 bases at J, with 16 bases in the middle. This CDR3 comprises 15 residues. Per germline, CDR1 SGDLS and CDR2 YYNGEE. CDR3 in DNA: TGTGCCAGCAGCGCCGGGGGGGCTGAGGTCACTGAAGCTTTCTTT. It is translated as CASSAGGAEVTEAFF. Variable domain in full (rest from reference TRBV9 and TRBJ1-1): DSGVTQTPKHLITATGQRVTLRCSPRSGDLSVYWYQQSLDQGLQFLIQYYNGEERAKGNILERFSAQQFPDLHSELNLSSLELGDSALYFCASSAGGAEVTEAFFGQGTRLTVV.

This clonotype was detected only a few times. This chain uses TRBV4-1 with TRBJ1-1; D remains ambiguous. CDR3 length: 15 residues. V lost 0 bases and J 5 bases, leaving 13 bases between the germline ends. Germline CDR1 reads MGHRA; CDR2 reads YSYEKL. CDR3 coding DNA: TGCGCCAGCAGCCAAGACACGCTGAGGAGGACTGAAGCTTTCTTT. This codes for CASSQDTLRRTEAFF.

The V gene is TRBV7-2, the J gene TRBJ2-7; D is ambiguous. The CDR3 runs to 13 residues. The ends were cut back, 4 bases at V and 3 bases at J, with 10 bases in the middle. Germline V gene data show CDR1 as SGHTA and CDR2 as FQGNSA. The CDR3 sequence: CASSYTANYEQYF. CDR3 coding DNA: TGTGCCAGCAGCTACACAGCAAACTACGAGCAGTACTTC.

This clonotype was found a few times. This sequence joins TRBV20-1 and TRBJ2-3; 7 bases are a match to TRBD1. This CDR3 spans 14 amino acids. The J segment lost 5 bases and the V segment lost 3 bases, leaving 8 bases of the junction unmatched. The germline CDR1 and CDR2 sequences are DFQATT and SNEGSKA (reference sequence). This CDR3 is CSASGDSKLDTQYF. CDR3 coding DNA: TGCAGTGCTAGCGGGGACAGTAAACTAGATACGCAGTATTTT.

At least ten counts were recorded for this clonotype. CDR3 protein: CSVLFYGYTF. CDR3 DNA: TGCAGCGTTCTATTCTATGGCTACACCTTC. This sequence joins TRBV29-1 and TRBJ1-2, with D unresolved. The CDR3 consists of 10 residues. The V end was cut by 5 bases, the J end by 4 bases, with 5 bases between. CDR1 and CDR2 from the germline V gene are SQVTM and ANQGSEA.